These 16 T cell receptor beta chains share one sample of origin, sequenced in a study of regulatory T cells in long-lasting Graves disease. Both iRepertoire HTBI primers and Arm-PCR of CDR3 regions were used to build the TCR beta libraries. MiXCR, run by TCRdb on the multiplex PCR reads, gives a single entry per CDR3 protein. The sample yields roughly 560,000 distinct CDR3 sequences, about 11% seen once. Regarding time point: newly diagnosed GD, antithyroid drugs for less than 3 months. Generation of the TCR library employed RNA extracted from PBMCs. These same data were also listed under a study on T cells in Graves' hyperthyroidism and ophthalmopathy.

Specimen: peripheral blood mononuclear cells (PBMCs), collected at new diagnosis, from a patient treated with antithyroid drugs. The receptors stem from a woman aged 25-40 years with Graves disease.

This clonotype was seen ten or more times. The V gene is TRBV6-1, the J gene TRBJ2-3; D tentatively fits TRBD1 or TRBD2 (5 bases each). CDR3 length: 14 residues. CDR1 is MNHNS, CDR2 SASEGT, per germline. V dropped 6 bases and J dropped 0 bases, with 10 bases sitting between them. CDR3 DNA: TGTGCCAGCAGCACGGGGCAGAGCACAGATACGCAGTATTTT. It is translated as CASSTGQSTDTQYF.

In its sample, this clonotype was seen many times. This chain links TRBV2 with TRBJ2-2; 8 bases align to TRBD2. CDR3 size: 15 residues. The germline CDR1 and CDR2 sequences are SNHLY and FYNNEI. Germline trimming cut 4 bases from V and 5 bases from J; bases unmatched to any gene: 6. The CDR3 spells CASSATSGRTGELFF. The CDR3 DNA reads as TGTGCCAGCAGTGCTACTAGCGGTCGAACCGGGGAGCTGTTTTTT. Drawing the rest from reference TRBV2 and TRBJ2-2, the complete variable domain is EPEVTQTPSHQVTQMGQEVILRCVPISNHLYFYWYRQILGQKVEFLVSFYNNEISEKSEIFDDQFSVERPDGSNFTLKIRSTKLEDSAMYFCASSATSGRTGELFFGEGSRLTVL.

In its sample, this clonotype was seen many times. V and J are TRBV3-1 and TRBJ2-3; D unresolved. The CDR3 extends over 14 amino acids. Germline lookup yields CDR1 LGHDT and CDR2 YNNKEL (reference sequence). V lost 4 bases, J lost 5 bases, and 13 bases lay in between. The CDR3 loop is CASSRRSLGDTQYF. The CDR3 coding sequence is TGTGCCAGCAGCCGACGGAGTTTAGGAGATACGCAGTATTTT.

The chain links TRBV20-1 to TRBJ1-5; D gene unclear. The CDR3 has 15 amino acids. V was trimmed by 5 bases and J by 5 bases, leaving 19 bases between them. Germline V gives CDR1 DFQATT, CDR2 SNEGSKA (reference sequence). CDR3 residues: CSASLDGRADQPQHF. The CDR3 bases are TGCAGTGCTTCCCTGGACGGAAGGGCGGATCAGCCCCAGCATTTT.

This clonotype came up many times. The chain uses TRBV12-3 or TRBV12-4 and TRBJ2-3; 7 bases are shared with TRBD2. The J segment lost 3 bases and the V segment lost 3 bases, leaving 3 bases of the junction unmatched. The CDR3 loop spans 14 amino acids. CDR3 nucleotides: TGTGCCAGCAGTTTCTGGCGGGAGACAGATACGCAGTATTTT. Amino acids: CASSFWRETDTQYF.

This clonotype was detected ten times or more. The J gene is TRBJ1-4, the V gene TRBV4-1; D gene unclear. The CDR3 runs 16 residues. The germline V and J ends were trimmed by 0 bases and 8 bases, with 16 bases remaining between them. Germline-derived CDR1 and CDR2 are MGHRA and YSYEKL. This CDR3 is CASSQDPGGTGEKLFF. The CDR3 nucleotides read TGCGCCAGCAGCCAAGATCCCGGAGGAACGGGAGAAAAACTGTTTTTT.

This clonotype was detected ten times or more. The chain employs TRBV10-3 and TRBJ1-5; D perhaps matches TRBD1 (5 bases). The CDR3 is 13 amino acids. CDR1 is ENHRY and CDR2 is SYGVKD in the germline V gene. V lost 4 bases, J lost 3 bases, and 7 bases lay in between. CDR3 loop: CAISVGDNQPQHF. The CDR3 DNA reads as TGTGCCATCAGTGTGGGGGACAATCAGCCCCAGCATTTT.

The chain couples TRBV5-4 to TRBJ2-1, with TRBD2 identical over 8 bases. V lost 3 bases to trimming and J lost 0 bases; unmatched junction nucleotides: 14. CDR1 and CDR2 (germline): SGHNT, YYREEE (reference sequence). The CDR3 spans 19 residues. The CDR3: CASSSIDGGGLSSYNEQFF. The CDR3 DNA reads as TGTGCCAGCAGCTCGATAGACGGCGGGGGGTTAAGCTCCTACAATGAGCAGTTCTTC.

This clonotype has a count of ten or more. This chain joins TRBV20-1 and TRBJ1-1; D is perhaps TRBD1 (6 bases). Germline V lookup: CDR1 DFQATT, CDR2 SNEGSKA (reference sequence). The CDR3 extends over 15 amino acids. V lost 0 bases and J 4 bases, leaving 15 bases between the germline ends. CDR3 in amino acids: CSARDTRGAGTEAFF. CDR3 DNA sequence: TGCAGTGCTAGAGATACCAGGGGCGCCGGCACTGAAGCTTTCTTT.

The table lists this clonotype with a few counts. V is TRBV19 and J is TRBJ2-1; either TRBD1 or TRBD2 may fit D (5 bases each). Trimming cost V 0 bases and J 8 bases, with 14 bases left between them. CDR1 is LNHDA and CDR2 is SQIVND in the germline V gene (reference sequence). The CDR3 is made up of 15 amino acids. The CDR3 DNA follows: TGTGCCAGTAGTATAGATGGCCGGGACGGCGATGAGCAGTTCTTC. Translated: CASSIDGRDGDEQFF.

Only a few counts were recorded for this clonotype. One end of the junction varies from germline; a read error may be responsible. CDR3 sequence reads: CASSVYQGTQYF. CDR3 DNA: TGTGCCAGCTCCGTGTACCAAGGGACCCAGTACTTC. The rearrangement links TRBV18 to TRBJ2-5; no clear D gene. The CDR3 length is 12 residues. Germline-derived CDR1 and CDR2 are KGHSH and LQKENI.

Concerning this clonotype itself: Since a far larger clone is one base different, this is likely a read error. The chain has TRBV2 and TRBJ2-7; D uncertain. This CDR3 contains 13 residues. Per the germline V gene, CDR1 is SNHLY and CDR2 is FYNNEI. With 5 bases removed from V and 7 bases from J, the gap between germline ends came to 15 bases. CDR3 DNA sequence: TGTGCCAGCAGTTTTTCGGGTCAAGGGGAGCAGTACTTC. Amino acid sequence: CASSFSGQGEQYF.

In this sample, this clonotype turned up many times. V and J are TRBV28 and TRBJ2-7; 10 nucleotides line up with TRBD1. The V segment lost 4 bases and the J segment 6 bases; nucleotides outside the gene matches: 18. The CDR3 spans 18 residues. Germline V gene data show CDR1 as MDHEN and CDR2 as SYDVKM. The CDR3: CASSYRPLGQGTPREQYF. CDR3 nucleotides: TGTGCCAGCAGTTACCGACCCCTGGGACAGGGGACGCCGCGCGAGCAGTACTTC.

The genes are TRBV7-9 and TRBJ2-1; no definite D call. Germline loops: CDR1 SEHNR, CDR2 FQNEAQ (reference sequence). V gave up 5 bases and J gave up 8 bases, with 10 bases separating them. The CDR3 has 12 amino acids. This CDR3 reads CASSILWDEQFF. CDR3 in DNA: TGTGCCAGCAGCATACTCTGGGATGAGCAGTTCTTC.

This clonotype was seen many times. The CDR3 ends on some other residue instead of the conserved phenylalanine or tryptophan, so this is likely a read error. The CDR3 here is CASGKGRGNEKLFC. The CDR3 nucleotides read TGTGCCAGTGGGAAGGGGAGGGGGAATGAAAAACTGTTTTGT. The chain joins TRBV6-1 to TRBJ1-4; TRBD1 is a possible D gene (6 bases). In germline, CDR1 is MNHNS, CDR2 SASEGT. The CDR3 contains 14 residues. V lost 9 bases and J lost 5, with 16 bases in between.

The sample holds a few counts of this clonotype. The chain couples TRBV27 to TRBJ2-2; D is perhaps TRBD1 (6 bases). Germline CDR1 is MNHEY and CDR2 is SMNVEV (reference sequence). The CDR3 loop spans 14 amino acids. V was trimmed by 4 bases and J by 7 bases, leaving 13 bases between them. CDR3 residues: CASSSTGFGGELFF. CDR3 nucleotide sequence: TGTGCCAGCAGTTCAACAGGGTTTGGCGGGGAGCTGTTTTTT.